The clone carrying this T cell receptor beta chain was counted a few times. At one boundary the junction diverges from the germline segment, which might be a read error. These data belong to a study of blood T cells in healthy people across ages. The authors ran a second PCR of 7 to 11 cycles using a sample-barcoded 5' primer and a J-beta primer mix. One entry per CDR3 protein results from TCRdb running MiXCR on the 5' RACE reads. The repertoire holds 750,000 to 950,000 distinct CDR3 sequences, with under 35% as singletons. This CDR3 has 15 residues. Peripheral blood samples of 9 to 10 milliliters were drawn from each donor. The same sample was also studied in work on T cells of mothers and their children.

This clonotype originated in a woman in her 40s in good health. The chain carries TRBV12-3 or TRBV12-4 and TRBJ2-3, with 7 positions matching TRBD1. The sequencing input was blood. The CDR3 DNA sequence: TGCGCCAGCAGCCTAGACAGGGTCGGCACAGATACGCAGTATTTT. This translates into CASSLDRVGTDTQYF.